A single sample is the source of the 29 T cell receptor beta chains below, sequenced in a study of blood T cell repertoires in COVID-19. The table came from immunoSEQ multiplex PCR; TCRdb's copy has only in-frame clones and leaves some out. The repertoire holds approximately 150,000 clones, with about 91% as singletons. The material sequenced was peripheral blood. The receptors come from a human donor in a cohort sampled during active COVID-19.

The chain has TRBV6-5 and TRBJ2-3, with a tentative D call TRBD2 (6 bases). Trimming stripped 7 bases from V and 5 bases from J, with 19 bases between. Germline-derived CDR1 and CDR2 are MNHEY and SVGAGI. CDR3 length: 15 residues. The CDR3 nucleotides are TGTGCCAGCACTATAAATACGGGGGTACAAGATACGCAGTATTTT. Translated: CASTINTGVQDTQYF.

The DNA for the CDR3 is TGTGCCAGCAGTCCTATGACAAGGTCGTCACTCTACGAGCAGTACTTC. Amino acid sequence: CASSPMTRSSLYEQYF. The chain joins TRBV27 to TRBJ2-7, with D unclear. Germline V lookup: CDR1 MNHEY, CDR2 SMNVEV (reference sequence). This CDR3 is built from 16 residues. V shed 5 bases and J shed 3 bases, with 20 bases lying between them.

This rearrangement joins TRBV18 to TRBJ2-7; 8 bases match TRBD1. Germline V gives CDR1 KGHSH, CDR2 LQKENI. The CDR3 consists of 14 residues. V lost 6 bases to trimming and J lost 5 bases; unmatched junction nucleotides: 9. The CDR3 DNA reads as TGTGCCAGCTCCCCGACAGGGGTTAGCCACGAGCAGTACTTC. It yields the protein CASSPTGVSHEQYF.

The V gene is TRBV7-3, the J gene TRBJ2-1; D is perhaps TRBD1 (6 bases). This CDR3 region has 12 residues. The V end was cut by 4 bases, the J end by 9 bases, with 10 bases between. Germline V lookup: CDR1 SGHTA, CDR2 FQGTGA. DNA for the CDR3: TGTGCCAGCAGCTGGCAGGGGAGTGAGCAGTTCTTC. Protein product: CASSWQGSEQFF. Looking up the rest from reference TRBV7-3 and TRBJ2-1 gives the full variable domain: GAGVSQTPSNKVTEKGKYVELRCDPISGHTALYWYRQSLGQGPEFLIYFQGTGAADDSGLPNDRFFAVRPEGSVSTLKIQRTERGDSAVYLCASSWQGSEQFFGPGTRLTVL.

This rearrangement joins TRBV6-4 to TRBJ2-7; 8 positions match TRBD1. The CDR3 is made up of 13 amino acids. CDR1 and CDR2 (germline): MRHNA, SNTAGT. V gave up 8 bases and J gave up 1 base; unmatched junction bases: 4. CDR3 DNA: TGTGCCAGCCCCGGGACAGGTTCCTACGAGCAGTACTTC. Translating gives CASPGTGSYEQYF.

The chain employs TRBV18 and TRBJ2-7; 7 bases fit TRBD1. Unmatched junction bases numbered 7, after V lost 3 bases and J lost 2 bases. CDR3 length: 15 amino acids. In germline, CDR1 is KGHSH, CDR2 LQKENI. The CDR3 DNA is TGTGCCAGCTCACCTCCGGGACAGAGAACCTACGAGCAGTACTTC. It codes for CASSPPGQRTYEQYF. Together with reference TRBV18 and TRBJ2-7, the CDR3 gives the full variable domain: NAGVMQNPRHLVRRRGQEARLRCSPMKGHSHVYWYRQLPEEGLKFMVYLQKENIIDESGMPKERFSAEFPKEGPSILRIQQVVRGDSAAYFCASSPPGQRTYEQYFGPGTRLTVT.

The V and J genes are TRBV11-2 and TRBJ2-5, with 9 bases matching TRBD1. Trimming at V came to 1 base and at J to 5 bases, leaving 2 bases not matched to a gene. The CDR3 extends over 14 amino acids. Germline loops: CDR1 SGHAT, CDR2 FQNNGV. CDR3 residues: CASSLGDRVETQYF. In DNA, the CDR3 is TGTGCCAGCAGCTTAGGGGACAGGGTGGAGACCCAGTACTTC. The full variable domain, in which reference TRBV11-2 and TRBJ2-5 provide the parts outside the CDR3, is EAGVAQSPRYKIIEKRQSVAFWCNPISGHATLYWYQQILGQGPKLLIQFQNNGVVDDSQLPKDRFSAERLKGVDSTLKIQPAKLEDSAVYLCASSLGDRVETQYFGPGTRLLVL.

The J gene is TRBJ2-1, the V gene TRBV9; maybe TRBD2 (5 bases). The CDR3 length is 15 residues. Trimming stripped 3 bases from V and 3 bases from J, with 13 bases between. The germline V gene has CDR1 SGDLS and CDR2 YYNGEE. CDR3 sequence: CASSAGPDYYNEQFF. The CDR3 DNA sequence: TGTGCCAGCAGCGCCGGGCCCGACTACTACAATGAGCAGTTCTTC.

The CDR3 bases are TGTGCCAGCAGCTCGGGACAGATCTCTGGAAACACCATATATTTT. Its translation: CASSSGQISGNTIYF. The genes are TRBV5-6 and TRBJ1-3; TRBD1 matches at 7 bases. The germline CDR1 and CDR2 sequences are SGHDT and YYEEEE. The trim removed 3 bases at V and 0 bases at J, leaving 3 bases unmatched. This CDR3 spans 15 amino acids. The variable domain in full, with the rest retrieved from reference TRBV5-6 and TRBJ1-3, is DAGVTQSPTHLIKTRGQQVTLRCSPKSGHDTVSWYQQALGQGPQFIFQYYEEEERQRGNFPDRFSGHQFPNYSSELNVNALLLGDSALYLCASSSGQISGNTIYFGEGSWLTVV.

This clone was counted a few times. CDR3 amino acids: CASSGGLAGGGEQFF. The CDR3 DNA reads TGTGCCAGCAGCGGCGGACTAGCGGGGGGAGGTGAGCAGTTCTTC. This sequence joins TRBV11-2 and TRBJ2-1, with TRBD2 identical over 14 bases. From germline, CDR1 is SGHAT and CDR2 FQNNGV. This CDR3 is built from 15 residues. After removal of 5 bases from V and 9 bases from J, the junction contained 6 bases not matched to a gene. The whole variable domain, filled in from reference TRBV11-2 and TRBJ2-1, reads EAGVAQSPRYKIIEKRQSVAFWCNPISGHATLYWYQQILGQGPKLLIQFQNNGVVDDSQLPKDRFSAERLKGVDSTLKIQPAKLEDSAVYLCASSGGLAGGGEQFFGPGTRLTVL.

This clone was seen only once. V usage is TRBV6-5 and J usage is TRBJ2-3, with TRBD2 matching over 10 bases. The CDR3 spans 14 residues. V gave up 8 bases and J gave up 1 base; unmatched junction bases: 3. The germline CDR1 and CDR2 sequences are MNHEY and SVGAGI. The CDR3 region is CASSLAGGTDTQYF. The CDR3 coding sequence is TGTGCCAGCTCCCTAGCGGGGGGCACAGATACGCAGTATTTT.

The chain employs TRBV7-9 and TRBJ2-7, with D uncertain. Germline-derived CDR1 and CDR2 are SEHNR and FQNEAQ (reference sequence). V dropped 6 bases and J dropped 5 bases, with 14 bases sitting between them. The CDR3 loop spans 13 amino acids. CDR3 amino acids: CASSPGSLDEQYF. The DNA of the CDR3 is TGTGCCAGCAGTCCCGGGTCTTTGGACGAGCAGTACTTC.

This rearrangement joins TRBV9 to TRBJ2-5, with 8 bases that match TRBD2. Germline lookup yields CDR1 SGDLS and CDR2 YYNGEE. V was pared by 0 bases and J by 6 bases, with 7 bases of the junction left unmatched. There are 15 residues in the CDR3. The CDR3 is CASSVDRGGHQTQYF. DNA of the CDR3: TGTGCCAGCAGCGTAGACCGGGGGGGCCACCAGACCCAGTACTTC. Variable domain in full (rest from reference TRBV9 and TRBJ2-5): DSGVTQTPKHLITATGQRVTLRCSPRSGDLSVYWYQQSLDQGLQFLIQYYNGEERAKGNILERFSAQQFPDLHSELNLSSLELGDSALYFCASSVDRGGHQTQYFGPGTRLLVL.

This chain connects TRBV27 to TRBJ2-1, with 7 bases identical to TRBD1. Germline V gives CDR1 MNHEY, CDR2 SMNVEV (reference sequence). The CDR3 runs 12 residues. The CDR3 loop reads CVSGQVINEQFF. In nucleotides, the CDR3 is TGTGTCTCCGGACAGGTCATCAATGAGCAGTTCTTC.

Worth noting for this clone: The junction does not match germline at one end; this may be a read error. The V gene is TRBV7-7, the J gene TRBJ2-2; 9 bases fit TRBD1. Germline V CDR1 and CDR2: SSHAT, FNYEAQ (reference sequence). This CDR3 has 15 residues. CDR3 in amino acids: CASSPGTGLSGELFF. The CDR3 DNA reads as TGTGCTAGCAGCCCCGGGACAGGGTTATCCGGGGAGCTGTTTTTT.

This chain uses TRBV2 with TRBJ1-1; D unclear. The CDR3 length is 13 residues. Looked up from germline, CDR1 is SNHLY and CDR2 is FYNNEI. The V end lost 6 bases, the J end lost 0 bases, and 8 bases lay between the germline ends. The CDR3 loop is CASREELNTEAFF. The CDR3 DNA reads as TGTGCCAGCAGGGAGGAGTTGAACACTGAAGCTTTCTTT.

CDR3: CASSPPRPGGLEDGYTF. In DNA form, the CDR3 reads TGTGCCAGCAGCCCACCCCGGCCAGGGGGTCTGGAAGATGGCTACACCTTC. The rearrangement links TRBV9 to TRBJ1-2; 7 bases fit TRBD1. From germline, CDR1 is SGDLS and CDR2 YYNGEE. The CDR3 extends over 17 amino acids. V dropped 4 bases and J dropped 6; count of bases not matched to a gene: 18.

The gene calls are TRBV14 and TRBJ1-2; tentative D call: TRBD1 (5 bases). CDR1 SGHDN and CDR2 FVKESK come from the germline V gene. V gave up 0 bases and J gave up 8 bases, with 19 bases separating them. The CDR3 is 16 residues long. In DNA form, the CDR3 reads TGTGCCAGCAGCCAAGAGGTTTGGGGCTTTGGCGAAGGCTACACCTTC. Encoded protein: CASSQEVWGFGEGYTF.

The chain couples TRBV11-3 to TRBJ2-3; D not certain. Trimming took 1 base from V and 6 from J, leaving 14 bases between them. CDR1 SGHNT and CDR2 YENEEA come from the germline V gene. CDR3 length: 15 amino acids. CDR3 in amino acids: CASSLVSPPGDTQYF. The CDR3 DNA follows: TGTGCCAGCAGCTTAGTTTCCCCCCCCGGGGATACGCAGTATTTT. Full variable domain (missing parts from reference TRBV11-3 and TRBJ2-3): EAGVVQSPRYKIIEKKQPVAFWCNPISGHNTLYWYLQNLGQGPELLIRYENEEAVDDSQLPKDRFSAERLKGVDSTLKIQPAELGDSAVYLCASSLVSPPGDTQYFGPGTRLTVL.

This chain connects TRBV3-1 (or the pseudogene TRBV3-2) to TRBJ2-7; no firm D call. Germline V gene sequence: CDR1 LGHDT, CDR2 YNNKEL (reference sequence). The CDR3 is made up of 15 amino acids. V was pared by 1 base and J by 5 bases, with 15 bases between. This chain's CDR3 is CASSQGGGRLHEQYF. For the CDR3, the DNA is TGTGCCAGCAGCCAAGGTGGTGGGCGCCTCCACGAGCAGTACTTC.

The chain joins TRBV27 to TRBJ2-2; D remains unclear. The CDR3 contains 15 residues. V was trimmed by 3 bases and J by 0 bases, leaving 8 bases between them. Germline CDR1 and CDR2: MNHEY and SMNVEV (reference sequence). CDR3 protein: CASSLFRSNTGELFF. The CDR3 bases are TGTGCCAGCAGTTTGTTTCGGTCGAACACCGGGGAGCTGTTTTTT.

This sequence joins TRBV19 and TRBJ2-2, with D unresolved. Between the trimmed V and J ends, which lost 7 bases and 3 bases, there was a span of 12 bases. This CDR3 region has 14 residues. Germline V CDR1 and CDR2: LNHDA, SQIVND (reference sequence). The CDR3 region has the DNA TGTGCCAGTAACACCCGCGGAGACACCGGGGAGCTGTTTTTT. It encodes CASNTRGDTGELFF.

The rearrangement uses TRBV20-1 and TRBJ1-6; D is possibly TRBD1 (5 bases). The germline gives CDR1 DFQATT, CDR2 SNEGSKA (reference sequence). V was cut by 3 bases and J by 1 base, with 16 bases left in between. The CDR3 length is 17 residues. CDR3 in DNA: TGCAGTGCTAGTGATGCTCAGGGCTATTCCTATAATTCACCCCTCCACTTT. Translation gives CSASDAQGYSYNSPLHF.

A few counts support this clone. The rearrangement uses TRBV11-2 and TRBJ1-6, with a possible D match to TRBD1 (5 bases). The germline V gene encodes CDR1 SGHAT and CDR2 FQNNGV. CDR3 length equals 14 residues. V shed 2 bases and J shed 4 bases, with 6 bases lying between them. The CDR3 nucleotides are TGTGCCAGCAGCTTAAAGGGGTATAATTCACCCCTCCACTTT. It specifies CASSLKGYNSPLHF.

Only one count was recorded for this clone. V gene TRBV7-2 combines with J gene TRBJ2-2; 7 nucleotides line up with TRBD2. Germline values: CDR1 SGHTA, CDR2 FQGNSA. The CDR3 has 13 amino acids. Germline trimming cut 5 bases from V and 7 bases from J; bases unmatched to any gene: 4. CDR3 coding DNA: TGTGCCAGCAGCCTGGGGGGGAGCGGGGAGCTGTTTTTT. Its protein is CASSLGGSGELFF.

This clone came up once. The rearrangement joins TRBV19 to TRBJ2-5; 10 bases fit TRBD2. The CDR3 is made up of 18 amino acids. CDR1 is LNHDA, CDR2 SQIVND, per germline (reference sequence). Losses at the gene ends were 2 bases for V and 0 bases for J; bases not matched to a gene: 9. The CDR3 loop is CASSIWSPAGGYQETQYF. Here the CDR3 DNA reads TGTGCCAGTAGTATATGGTCCCCAGCGGGGGGGTACCAAGAGACCCAGTACTTC.

This rearrangement joins TRBV2 to TRBJ1-1; 11 nucleotides agree with TRBD1. This CDR3 is 14 amino acids long. With V trimmed by 7 bases and J by 7 bases, 8 bases remained unmatched. CDR1 is SNHLY and CDR2 is FYNNEI in the germline V gene. CDR3 coding DNA: TGTGCCAGCAAGAGAGGACAGGGGGCAAGTGAAGCTTTCTTT. This translates into CASKRGQGASEAFF. Together with reference TRBV2 and TRBJ1-1, the CDR3 gives the full variable domain: EPEVTQTPSHQVTQMGQEVILRCVPISNHLYFYWYRQILGQKVEFLVSFYNNEISEKSEIFDDQFSVERPDGSNFTLKIRSTKLEDSAMYFCASKRGQGASEAFFGQGTRLTVV.

CDR3 nucleotides: TGCGCCAGCAGCTTCGTCTACACCTTC. As protein: CASSFVYTF. This chain connects TRBV5-1 to TRBJ1-2; D gene uncertain. The CDR3 is 9 amino acids. The germline CDR1 and CDR2 sequences are SGHRS and YFSETQ. The germline V and J ends were trimmed by 2 bases and 10 bases, with 3 bases remaining between them.

The genes are TRBV5-1 and TRBJ1-2, with D maybe TRBD1 (6 bases). V lost 0 bases, J lost 4 bases, and 13 bases lay in between. Per the germline V gene, CDR1 is SGHRS and CDR2 is YFSETQ. The CDR3 spans 15 residues. CDR3 amino acids: CASSLAPGATYGYTF. The DNA of the CDR3 is TGCGCCAGCAGCTTGGCGCCAGGGGCCACCTATGGCTACACCTTC.